The entry below describes one T cell receptor (beta chain). Antigen: not known. This record comes from a study of cytomegalovirus exposure and HLA in healthy donors. Turning to the study itself: HLA-typed donors were the source of around 85 million unique TCRs held in an early data release.

Study conclusions and caveats: Reportedly, diagnosis of cytomegalovirus status by the classifier showed high specificity and sensitivity.

The PCR employed 60 Vbeta primers together with 13 Jbeta primers. In the authors' workflow: Some 10 million shared chains were among the roughly 80 million unique TCR beta chains that a later analysis counted. Clones were read by immunoSEQ multiplex PCR, and TCRdb kept only the in-frame ones, dropping some. That table furnishes V, J and clone size, whereas the DNA furnished D and trimming. The data show some 130,000 clones, with around 72% seen just once and approximately 1.5% held by the top ten. Germline values: CDR1 SGHDT, CDR2 YYEEEE. The CDR3 totals 16 residues. Trimming pared 4 bases from V and 6 bases from J, leaving 20 bases between.

The TCR was taken from a woman aged 18-29 years in good health and CMV-seronegative. Input material: PBMCs. The gene calls are TRBV5-6 and TRBJ2-1; possible D gene TRBD2, 5 bases. The CDR3 here is CASSPTGGERPNEQFF. The CDR3 nucleotides read TGTGCCAGCAGCCCCACGGGTGGGGAGAGGCCCAATGAGCAGTTCTTC.